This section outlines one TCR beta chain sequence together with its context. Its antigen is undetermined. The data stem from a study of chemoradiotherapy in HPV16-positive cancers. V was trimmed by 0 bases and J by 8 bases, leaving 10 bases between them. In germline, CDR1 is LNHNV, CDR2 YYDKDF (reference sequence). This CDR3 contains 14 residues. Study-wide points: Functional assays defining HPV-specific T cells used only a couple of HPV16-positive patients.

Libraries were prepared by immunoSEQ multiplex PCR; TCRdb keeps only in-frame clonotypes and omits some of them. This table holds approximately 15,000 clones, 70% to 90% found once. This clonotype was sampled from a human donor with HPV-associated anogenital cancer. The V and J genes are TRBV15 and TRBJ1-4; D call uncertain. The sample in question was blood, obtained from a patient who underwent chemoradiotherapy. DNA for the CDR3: TGTGCCACCAGCAGAGAGCCCAGCGGGGAAAAACTGTTTTTT. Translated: CATSREPSGEKLFF. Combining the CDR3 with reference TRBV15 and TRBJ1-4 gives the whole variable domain DAMVIQNPRYQVTQFGKPVTLSCSQTLNHNVMYWYQQKSSQAPKLLFHYYDKDFNNEADTPDNFQSRRPNTSFCFLDIRSPGLGDTAMYLCATSREPSGEKLFFGSGTQLSVL.